This TCR beta chain was sequenced during a study of blood T cell repertoires in COVID-19. Study in general: The cDNA or gDNA used as material had been derived from T cells, B-cell-depleted T cells, or PBMCs.

Those who participated ranged in age from 18 to 89 years and resided in approximately 26 US areas. Assignment of participants to cohorts was predicated upon participant-reported clinical history. The protocol was immunoSEQ multiplex PCR, while the TCRdb copy is restricted to in-frame clones and leaves out a portion. This table has over 400,000 clones, about nine tenths appearing once. In germline, CDR1 is LGHDT, CDR2 YNNKEL (reference sequence). Trimming removed 4 bases from V and 5 bases from J; junction bases left unmatched: 2. The CDR3 is 14 amino acids. This receptor was obtained from a woman aged 60-75 years who had recovered from COVID-19. V is TRBV3-1 (or the pseudogene TRBV3-2) and J is TRBJ1-5, with TRBD1 matching 10 bases. Sequenced input: PBMCs or T cells enriched from blood (not recorded which). In nucleotides, the CDR3 is TGTGCCAGCAGCCGACAGGGGGCCCATCAGCCCCAGCATTTT. Protein product: CASSRQGAHQPQHF.